The 21 T cell receptor beta chains below come from one sample, sequenced in a study of shared clonotypes between healthy human individuals. Profiled with immunoSEQ multiplex PCR; TCRdb holds only in-frame clones, not every one. The sample contains a few million clones, 92% of which appear only once. Input material: naive CD4+ T cells from PBMCs. Noted subset: CD45RA+ positively selected. These TCRs come from a man aged 18 to 30 in good health. Some clones in this sample may be carry-over from other donors' samples.

This clone was observed once. Other nucleotide sequences from this sample produce the same CDR3. The rearrangement links TRBV28 to TRBJ1-4; D call uncertain. Germline CDR1 and CDR2: MDHEN and SYDVKM. This CDR3 contains 14 residues. V was shortened by 4 bases and J by 8 bases, with 14 bases between the two germline ends. The chain's CDR3 is CASSSPGGGEKLFF. The CDR3 nucleotides read TGTGCCAGCAGTTCGCCGGGAGGAGGGGAAAAACTGTTTTTT.

The chain carries TRBV19 and TRBJ2-3; 7 nucleotides align to TRBD2. This CDR3 has 14 amino acids. Trimming removed 6 bases from V and 2 bases from J; junction bases left unmatched: 5. The V gene's germline CDR1 is LNHDA and CDR2 SQIVND (reference sequence). CDR3 residues: CASRASGLTDTQYF. CDR3 coding DNA: TGTGCCAGTAGGGCTAGCGGCCTCACAGATACGCAGTATTTT.

The chain employs TRBV2 and TRBJ2-7, with a weak D call TRBD2 (6 bases). Germline values: CDR1 SNHLY, CDR2 FYNNEI. This CDR3 comprises 14 residues. With 6 bases removed from V and 7 bases from J, the gap between germline ends came to 19 bases. In DNA form, the CDR3 reads TGTGCCAGCAGACCGGGACGGACTATCGAGGAGCAGTACTTC. Its translation: CASRPGRTIEEQYF.

The chain carries TRBV28 and TRBJ1-1; TRBD1 might be the D (5 bases). From germline, CDR1 is MDHEN and CDR2 SYDVKM. The CDR3 loop spans 16 amino acids. V lost 5 bases and J lost 0, with 16 bases in between. DNA of the CDR3: TGTGCCAGCAGTCCCCTGGGGGGGGTCTTGAACACTGAAGCTTTCTTT. Translation: CASSPLGGVLNTEAFF.

Of note for this clone: The CDR3 end shows no conserved phenylalanine or tryptophan, and so a read error is likely. V is TRBV18 and J is TRBJ2-3; 12 bases map to TRBD1. V shed 1 base and J 1 base; nucleotides not matched to a gene: 3. CDR1 and CDR2 (germline): KGHSH, LQKENI. This CDR3 is 17 amino acids long. The CDR3 loop reads CASSPLGTGGGTDTQYS. In DNA form, the CDR3 reads TGTGCCAGCTCACCACTTGGGACAGGGGGCGGCACAGATACGCAGTATTCT.

The CDR3 region has the DNA TGCGCCAGCAGCCTGCCCGGGACCCAGTACTTC. Its protein product is CASSLPGTQYF. This rearrangement joins TRBV5-1 to TRBJ2-5; D is uncertain. CDR3 size: 11 residues. The germline V gene has CDR1 SGHRS and CDR2 YFSETQ. Trimming stripped 4 bases from V and 7 bases from J, with 8 bases between.

In this sample, this clone turned up once. For the CDR3, the DNA is TGTGCCAGCATTGAGCGCTCCTACAATGAGCAGTTCTTC. Translation gives CASIERSYNEQFF. This rearrangement joins TRBV6-1 to TRBJ2-1; D remains unclear. This CDR3 has 13 amino acids. V shed 7 bases and J shed 0 bases, with 7 bases lying between them. Germline CDR1 reads MNHNS; CDR2 reads SASEGT.

In DNA form, the CDR3 reads TGTGCCAGTAGTATAGACCGGGGTAATGAGCAGTTCTTC. Translated: CASSIDRGNEQFF. The genes are TRBV19 and TRBJ2-1; TRBD2 is a possible D gene (5 bases). The V gene's germline CDR1 is LNHDA and CDR2 SQIVND (reference sequence). CDR3 length: 13 amino acids. V was clipped by 0 bases and J by 7 bases, with 7 bases between them.

The chain carries TRBV4-2 and TRBJ2-1; no clear D gene. Germline V lookup: CDR1 LGHNA, CDR2 YNFKEQ. The CDR3 has 12 residues. The V end lost 4 bases, the J end lost 3 bases, and 4 bases lay between the germline ends. CDR3 loop: CASSLDYNEQFF. Written as DNA, the CDR3 is TGTGCCAGCAGCCTCGACTACAATGAGCAGTTCTTC.

The chain has TRBV4-2 and TRBJ2-5, with a weak D call TRBD2 (5 bases). Germline CDR1 and CDR2: LGHNA and YNFKEQ. Trimming pared 1 base from V and 3 bases from J, leaving 12 bases between. The CDR3 runs to 15 residues. The CDR3 region has the DNA TGTGCCAGCAGCCAAGGATTGACTAACGAAGAGACCCAGTACTTC. Translated: CASSQGLTNEETQYF.

V usage is TRBV7-2 and J usage is TRBJ2-5, with D possibly matching TRBD1 (5 bases). Germline-derived CDR1 and CDR2 are SGHTA and FQGNSA. The CDR3 contains 16 residues. V lost 5 bases and J 0 bases, leaving 16 bases between the germline ends. CDR3 amino acids: CASSPWGAADQETQYF. The CDR3 region has the DNA TGTGCCAGCAGCCCCTGGGGCGCGGCGGACCAAGAGACCCAGTACTTC.

The chain couples TRBV10-3 to TRBJ2-1; D is unresolved. In germline, CDR1 is ENHRY, CDR2 SYGVKD. The CDR3 contains 12 residues. V was trimmed by 4 bases and J by 4 bases, leaving 5 bases between them. CDR3: CAISGVYNEQFF. CDR3 in DNA: TGTGCCATCAGTGGTGTTTACAATGAGCAGTTCTTC.

The V gene is TRBV5-1, the J gene TRBJ1-4; tentatively, D is TRBD1 (6 bases). CDR3 size: 15 residues. Trimming shortened V by 5 bases and J by 2 bases, and 13 bases separated the two germline ends. The germline gives CDR1 SGHRS, CDR2 YFSETQ. The CDR3 protein is CASSYTGNTNEKLFF. The CDR3, as DNA: TGCGCCAGCAGTTACACAGGGAACACTAATGAAAAACTGTTTTTT.

The chain's CDR3 is CATSRGDAGANVLTF. The CDR3 region has the DNA TGTGCCACCAGCAGGGGGGATGCTGGGGCCAACGTCCTGACTTTC. This chain uses TRBV15 with TRBJ2-6; the D call may be TRBD1 or TRBD2 (5 bases each). V lost 3 bases and J 2 bases, leaving 8 bases between the germline ends. This CDR3 is built from 15 residues. In germline, CDR1 is LNHNV, CDR2 YYDKDF (reference sequence).

For this clone: At one boundary the junction diverges from the germline segment, which might be a read error. The J gene is TRBJ2-6, the V gene TRBV5-4; D uncertain. Germline-derived CDR1 and CDR2 are SGHNT and YYREEE (reference sequence). This CDR3 has 16 residues. The CDR3: CASSTRTASRANVLTF. In nucleotides, the CDR3 is TGTGCCAGCAGCACCCGGACGGCCTCTAGGGCCAACGTCCTGACTTTC.

The rearrangement uses TRBV6-6 and TRBJ2-2; D call uncertain. The CDR3 extends over 15 amino acids. The V and J ends lost 5 bases and 0 bases respectively, with 10 bases between them. Germline values: CDR1 MNHNY, CDR2 SVGAGI (reference sequence). The CDR3 is CASSTTRSNTGELFF. The CDR3 DNA follows: TGTGCCAGCAGTACTACACGGTCGAACACCGGGGAGCTGTTTTTT.

J is TRBJ2-7 and V is TRBV28; tentative D call: TRBD2 (7 bases). The CDR3 has 14 amino acids. The V gene's germline CDR1 is MDHEN and CDR2 SYDVKM. Trimming shortened V by 4 bases and J by 6 bases, and 16 bases separated the two germline ends. CDR3 sequence reads: CASSWTASGSEQYF. The DNA for the CDR3 is TGTGCCAGCAGTTGGACAGCTAGCGGCTCCGAGCAGTACTTC.

The gene calls are TRBV10-3 and TRBJ2-7; 14 bases are shared with TRBD2. The CDR3 runs to 15 residues. The ends lost 8 bases at V and 6 bases at J; junction bases unmatched: 9. In germline, CDR1 is ENHRY, CDR2 SYGVKD. The CDR3: CAIPTSGRGESEQYF. CDR3 DNA: TGTGCCATCCCGACTAGCGGGAGGGGGGAGAGCGAGCAGTACTTC.

V and J are TRBV4-2 and TRBJ2-7, with D possibly matching TRBD1 (5 bases). The length of the CDR3 is 13 residues. Trimming pared 3 bases from V and 7 bases from J, leaving 13 bases between. Germline-derived CDR1 and CDR2 are LGHNA and YNFKEQ. CDR3 residues: CASSQTQGEEQYF. The CDR3 nucleotides read TGTGCCAGCAGCCAGACCCAGGGCGAGGAGCAGTACTTC.

The chain joins TRBV10-3 to TRBJ1-1, with TRBD1 matching 11 bases. This CDR3 spans 13 amino acids. Germline loops: CDR1 ENHRY, CDR2 SYGVKD. After removal of 8 bases from V and 3 bases from J, the junction contained 2 bases not matched to a gene. CDR3 amino acids: CAIGDRGDTEAFF. CDR3 DNA: TGTGCCATCGGGGACAGGGGGGACACTGAAGCTTTCTTT.

Points on this clone: This sample includes further DNA sequences coding for the same CDR3. This rearrangement joins TRBV2 to TRBJ2-7, with TRBD2 as a possible D gene (6 bases). The germline V and J ends were trimmed by 4 bases and 2 bases, with 12 bases remaining between them. The CDR3 totals 14 residues. Germline assignment: CDR1 SNHLY and CDR2 FYNNEI. The CDR3 DNA is TGTGCCAGCAGTGTTGGTAGCGGAACCTACGAGCAGTACTTC. Residues: CASSVGSGTYEQYF.